The rows below give T cell receptor beta chains drawn from one sample of a study of Ad26.COV2.S vaccination and SARS-CoV-2 variants. The data were produced by immunoSEQ multiplex PCR, yet TCRdb's version contains in-frame clones alone and is incomplete. Among 300,000 to 450,000 clones listed, about 90% were seen once. The starting material was peripheral blood, obtained after recovery from COVID-19. Every receptor here comes from a human donor who had recovered from COVID-19. Both conserved end residues are part of each CDR3. The D gene is left open where the match is weak. Clone size, where shown, is once, few, many, or a class for clones that have expanded.

J gene	V gene	clone size	D gene	CDR3 protein	CDR3 DNA
TRBJ1-2	TRBV15	NA	NA	CATSREIHGGYTF	TGTGCCACCAGCAGAGAAATACACGGTGGCTACACCTTC
TRBJ2-7	TRBV10-3	NA	NA	CAISEEGIRDEQYF	TGTGCCATCAGTGAGGAGGGGATTCGCGACGAGCAGTACTTC
TRBJ2-3	TRBV7-8	NA	TRBD2	CASRAGTDTQYF	TGTGCCAGTCGAGCGGGGACAGATACGCAGTATTTT
TRBJ2-1	TRBV6-5	NA	TRBD2	CASSYGAGGPDEQFF	TGTGCCAGCAGTTACGGGGCGGGGGGGCCCGATGAGCAGTTCTTC
TRBJ2-3	TRBV6-5	NA	TRBD1	CASKRQGDTNTQYF	TGTGCCAGCAAGAGACAGGGGGACACCAATACGCAGTATTTT
TRBJ1-4	TRBV6-4	NA	NA	CASSDFLGGRREKLFF	TGTGCCAGCAGTGACTTTTTGGGGGGCAGGCGTGAAAAACTGTTTTTT
TRBJ1-1	TRBV7-9	NA	NA	CASSLRAFTEAFF	TGTGCCAGCAGCTTAAGGGCTTTCACTGAAGCTTTCTTT
TRBJ1-2	TRBV5-1	NA	NA	CASSVDFQGAGYTF	TGCGCCAGCAGCGTCGACTTCCAGGGCGCTGGCTACACCTTC
TRBJ1-5	TRBV2	NA	NA	CASTPDRSNQPQHF	TGTGCCAGCACCCCTGACAGGAGCAATCAGCCCCAGCATTTT
TRBJ1-5	TRBV18	NA	NA	CASSPPGGNQPQHF	TGTGCCAGCTCACCACCGGGGGGTAATCAGCCCCAGCATTTT
TRBJ1-2	TRBV2	NA	TRBD1	CASSHSREQGAKDGYTF	TGTGCCAGCAGTCACTCCAGGGAACAGGGGGCGAAAGATGGCTACACCTTC
TRBJ1-2	TRBV29-1	once	TRBD1	CSVEDRAGYTF	TGCAGCGTCGAAGACAGGGCTGGCTACACCTTC
TRBJ2-1	TRBV7-6	NA	TRBD2	CASSFSGGANEQFF	TGTGCCAGCAGCTTTAGCGGGGGGGCCAATGAGCAGTTCTTC
TRBJ1-3	TRBV9	once	NA	CASSGRTAGNTIYF	TGTGCCAGCAGCGGAAGGACAGCCGGAAACACCATATATTTT
TRBJ1-5	TRBV29-1	NA	NA	CSVEGPNQPQHF	TGCAGCGTTGAAGGACCGAATCAGCCCCAGCATTTT
TRBJ2-7	TRBV5-1	NA	TRBD1	CASSLISDRGYEQYF	TGCGCCAGCAGCTTGATTTCGGACAGGGGCTACGAGCAGTACTTC
TRBJ2-7	TRBV27	once	NA	CASSLRAGTEQYF	TGTGCCAGCAGTTTGCGGGCAGGGACGGAGCAGTACTTC